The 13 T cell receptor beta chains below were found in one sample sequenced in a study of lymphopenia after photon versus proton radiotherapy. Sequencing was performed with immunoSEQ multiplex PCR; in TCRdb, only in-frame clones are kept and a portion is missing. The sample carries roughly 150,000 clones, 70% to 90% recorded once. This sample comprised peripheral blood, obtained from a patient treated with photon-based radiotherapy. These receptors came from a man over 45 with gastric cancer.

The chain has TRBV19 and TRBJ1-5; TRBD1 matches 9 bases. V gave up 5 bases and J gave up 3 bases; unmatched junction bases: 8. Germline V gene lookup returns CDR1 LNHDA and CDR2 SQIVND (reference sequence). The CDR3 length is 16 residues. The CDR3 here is CASSRVDRGDNQPQHF. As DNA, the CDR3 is TGTGCCAGTAGTCGAGTCGACAGGGGGGACAATCAGCCCCAGCATTTT.

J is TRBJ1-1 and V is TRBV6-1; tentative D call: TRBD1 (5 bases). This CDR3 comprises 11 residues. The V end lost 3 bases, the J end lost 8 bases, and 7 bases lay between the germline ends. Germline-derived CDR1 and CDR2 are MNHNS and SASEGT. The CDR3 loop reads CASSEDIEAFF. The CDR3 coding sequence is TGTGCCAGCAGTGAGGACATCGAAGCTTTCTTT.

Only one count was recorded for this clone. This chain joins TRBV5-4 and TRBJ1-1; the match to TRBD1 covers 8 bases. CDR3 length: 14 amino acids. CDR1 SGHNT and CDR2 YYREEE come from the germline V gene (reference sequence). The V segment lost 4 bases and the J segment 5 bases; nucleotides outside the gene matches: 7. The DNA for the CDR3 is TGTGCCAGCAGCCGCGGACAGGGCGGGACTGAAGCTTTCTTT. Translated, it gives CASSRGQGGTEAFF.

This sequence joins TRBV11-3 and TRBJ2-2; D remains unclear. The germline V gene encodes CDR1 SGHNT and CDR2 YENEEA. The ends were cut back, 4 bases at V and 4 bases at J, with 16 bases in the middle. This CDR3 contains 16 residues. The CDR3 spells CASSSGPSRGTGELFF. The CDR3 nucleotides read TGTGCCAGCAGCTCCGGCCCTTCCCGAGGCACCGGGGAGCTGTTTTTT.

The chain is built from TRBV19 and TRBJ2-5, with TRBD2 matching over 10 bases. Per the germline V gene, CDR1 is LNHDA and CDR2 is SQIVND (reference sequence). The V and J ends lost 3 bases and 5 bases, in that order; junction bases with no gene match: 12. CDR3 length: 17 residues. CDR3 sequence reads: CASSMAAGTSERETQYF. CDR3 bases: TGTGCCAGTAGTATGGCGGCGGGGACTAGCGAGCGGGAGACCCAGTACTTC.

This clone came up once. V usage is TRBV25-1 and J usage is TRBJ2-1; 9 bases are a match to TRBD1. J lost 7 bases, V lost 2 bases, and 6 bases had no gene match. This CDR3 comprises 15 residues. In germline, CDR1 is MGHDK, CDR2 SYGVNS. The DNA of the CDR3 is TGTGCCAGCAGTGAAGAGGGACAGGGTCAAAATGAGCAGTTCTTC. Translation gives CASSEEGQGQNEQFF.

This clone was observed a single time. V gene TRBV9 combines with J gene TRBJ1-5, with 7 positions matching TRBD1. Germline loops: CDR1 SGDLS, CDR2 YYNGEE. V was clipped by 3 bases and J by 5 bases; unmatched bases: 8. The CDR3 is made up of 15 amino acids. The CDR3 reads CASSESGTDDQPQHF. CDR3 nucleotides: TGTGCCAGCAGCGAGTCCGGGACAGATGATCAGCCCCAGCATTTT.

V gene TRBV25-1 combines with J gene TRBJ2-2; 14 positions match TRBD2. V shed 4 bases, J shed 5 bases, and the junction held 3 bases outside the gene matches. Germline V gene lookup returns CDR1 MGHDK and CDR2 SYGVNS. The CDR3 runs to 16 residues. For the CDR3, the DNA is TGTGCCAGCAGTGCCGGGACTAGCGGGAGTACCGGGGAGCTGTTTTTT. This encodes CASSAGTSGSTGELFF.

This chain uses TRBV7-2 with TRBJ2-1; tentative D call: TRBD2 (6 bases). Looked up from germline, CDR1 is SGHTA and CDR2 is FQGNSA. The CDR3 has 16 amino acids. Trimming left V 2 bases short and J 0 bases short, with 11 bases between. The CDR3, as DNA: TGTGCCAGCAGCTTACTTAGCGGTAGCTCCTACAATGAGCAGTTCTTC. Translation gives CASSLLSGSSYNEQFF.

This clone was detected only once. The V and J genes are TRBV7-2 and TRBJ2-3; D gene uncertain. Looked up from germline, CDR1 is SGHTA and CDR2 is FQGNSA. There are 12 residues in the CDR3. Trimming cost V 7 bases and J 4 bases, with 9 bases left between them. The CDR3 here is CASKAPPDTQYF. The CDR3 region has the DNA TGTGCCAGCAAAGCTCCCCCAGATACGCAGTATTTT.

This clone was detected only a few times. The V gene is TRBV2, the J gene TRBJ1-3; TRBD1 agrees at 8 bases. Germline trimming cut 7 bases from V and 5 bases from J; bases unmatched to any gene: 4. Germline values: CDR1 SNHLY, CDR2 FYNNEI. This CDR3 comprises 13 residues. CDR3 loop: CASTGQGRNTIYF. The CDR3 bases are TGTGCCAGCACAGGACAGGGCAGAAACACCATATATTTT.

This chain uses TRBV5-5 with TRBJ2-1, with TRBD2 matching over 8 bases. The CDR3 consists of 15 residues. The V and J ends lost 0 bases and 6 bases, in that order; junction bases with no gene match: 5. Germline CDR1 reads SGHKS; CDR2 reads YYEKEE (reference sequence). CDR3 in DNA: TGTGCCAGCAGCTTGGATAGCGGGATATTCAATGAGCAGTTCTTC. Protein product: CASSLDSGIFNEQFF.

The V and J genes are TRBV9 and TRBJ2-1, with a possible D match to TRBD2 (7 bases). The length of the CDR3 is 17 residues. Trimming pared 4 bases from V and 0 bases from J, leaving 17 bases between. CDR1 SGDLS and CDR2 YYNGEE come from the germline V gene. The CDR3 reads CASSPGGRGSSYNEQFF. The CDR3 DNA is TGTGCCAGCAGCCCCGGGGGGCGGGGGAGCTCCTACAATGAGCAGTTCTTC.